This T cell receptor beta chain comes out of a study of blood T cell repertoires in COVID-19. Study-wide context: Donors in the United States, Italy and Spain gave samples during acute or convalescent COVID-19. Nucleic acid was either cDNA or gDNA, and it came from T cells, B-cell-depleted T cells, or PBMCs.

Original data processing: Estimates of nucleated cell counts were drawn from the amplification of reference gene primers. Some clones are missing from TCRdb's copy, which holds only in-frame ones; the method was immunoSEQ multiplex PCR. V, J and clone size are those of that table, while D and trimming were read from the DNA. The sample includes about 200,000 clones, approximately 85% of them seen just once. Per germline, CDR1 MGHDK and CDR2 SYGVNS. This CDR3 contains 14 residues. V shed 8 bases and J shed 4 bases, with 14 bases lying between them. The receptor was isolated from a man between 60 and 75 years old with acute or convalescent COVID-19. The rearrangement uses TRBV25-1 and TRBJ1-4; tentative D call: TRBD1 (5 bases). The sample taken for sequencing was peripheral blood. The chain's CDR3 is CASGEQVFNEKLFF. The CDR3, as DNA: TGTGCCAGCGGAGAACAGGTTTTTAATGAAAAACTGTTTTTT.